These 24 T cell receptor beta chains came from one sample sequenced in a study of technical replicates of blood from a handful of donors. Produced via immunoSEQ multiplex PCR; TCRdb's table is partial and in-frame only. Of approximately 79,000 clones in the sample, roughly 93% were seen once. Input material: T cells isolated from PBMCs. These receptors were taken from a human donor in good health.

This sequence joins TRBV5-6 and TRBJ1-2; D gene uncertain. CDR1 and CDR2 (germline): SGHDT, YYEEEE. V was clipped by 0 bases and J by 8 bases, with 14 bases between them. The CDR3 has 14 residues. The CDR3: CASSLASGIEGYTF. The CDR3 DNA follows: TGTGCCAGCAGCTTGGCCTCGGGAATCGAGGGCTACACCTTC.

The chain recombines TRBV9 with TRBJ2-1, with D possibly being TRBD1 (6 bases). Germline V lookup: CDR1 SGDLS, CDR2 YYNGEE. Trimming left V 4 bases short and J 6 bases short, with 11 bases between. The CDR3 loop spans 13 amino acids. The CDR3 nucleotides read TGTGCCAGCAGCTTGACAGGTTCCAATGAGCAGTTCTTC. The encoded protein is CASSLTGSNEQFF.

The chain is built from TRBV29-1 and TRBJ2-3; 8 bases agree with TRBD1. Trimming removed 6 bases from V and 2 bases from J; junction bases left unmatched: 7. Germline CDR1 SQVTM, CDR2 ANQGSEA. The CDR3 spans 14 residues. The CDR3 nucleotides are TGCAGCGTCGCCAGGGGGCCCTACACAGATACGCAGTATTTT. Its protein product is CSVARGPYTDTQYF.

The table lists this clone with a few counts. In DNA, the CDR3 is TGTGCCAGCAGCCCCCAGGGCTACGAGCAGTACTTC. Protein: CASSPQGYEQYF. This chain connects TRBV11-2 to TRBJ2-7; possible D gene TRBD1, 5 bases. The CDR3 covers 12 residues. Trimming removed 5 bases from V and 3 bases from J, with 8 bases in between. The germline V gene encodes CDR1 SGHAT and CDR2 FQNNGV.

The sample holds a few counts of this clone. This sequence joins TRBV28 and TRBJ1-1; D remains ambiguous. Germline V lookup: CDR1 MDHEN, CDR2 SYDVKM. The V and J ends lost 3 bases and 2 bases respectively, with 7 bases between them. This CDR3 is 13 amino acids long. Here the CDR3 reads CASSLSHNTEAFF. The CDR3, as DNA: TGTGCCAGCAGTTTGTCACATAACACTGAAGCTTTCTTT. Filled out from reference TRBV28 and TRBJ1-1, the complete variable domain reads DVKVTQSSRYLVKRTGEKVFLECVQDMDHENMFWYRQDPGLGLRLIYFSYDVKMKEKGDIPEGYSVSREKKERFSLILESASTNQTSMYLCASSLSHNTEAFFGQGTRLTVV.

The chain links TRBV7-3 to TRBJ2-1, with 8 bases identical to TRBD2. Germline V gives CDR1 SGHTA, CDR2 FQGTGA. CDR3 size: 17 residues. V lost 4 bases to trimming and J lost 7 bases; unmatched junction nucleotides: 15. The CDR3 DNA sequence: TGTGCCAGCAGCTCCGGGAACCTAGGGGCTAGCGGGAATGAGCAGTTCTTC. This sequence encodes CASSSGNLGASGNEQFF.

The table lists this clone with a count of one. The rearrangement links TRBV12-5 to TRBJ2-3; D not resolved. V was pared by 7 bases and J by 6 bases, with 8 bases between. The CDR3 loop spans 11 amino acids. The V gene's germline CDR1 is LGHNT and CDR2 FRNRAP. The CDR3 DNA reads as TGTGCTAGTGTCGAGGAGGATACGCAGTATTTT. Protein product: CASVEEDTQYF.

The chain recombines TRBV7-2 with TRBJ1-1; 8 bases match TRBD1. Germline V gene lookup returns CDR1 SGHTA and CDR2 FQGNSA. This CDR3 is built from 16 residues. V lost 5 bases, J lost 2 bases, and 10 bases stayed unmatched. In DNA, the CDR3 is TGTGCCAGCAGCCCAGGGGGCGGGAAAGGAAACACTGAAGCTTTCTTT. Translated, it gives CASSPGGGKGNTEAFF.

There are a few counts of this clone. The chain employs TRBV6-5 and TRBJ1-4; TRBD1 matches at 8 bases. Unmatched junction bases numbered 5, after V lost 0 bases and J lost 8 bases. The germline gives CDR1 MNHEY, CDR2 SVGAGI. This CDR3 region has 15 residues. The chain's CDR3 is CASSYSYRGREKLFF. In DNA form, the CDR3 reads TGTGCCAGCAGTTACTCGTACAGGGGGAGGGAAAAACTGTTTTTT.

The chain couples TRBV30 to TRBJ2-7, with D possibly matching TRBD2 (6 bases). Looked up from germline, CDR1 is GTSNPN and CDR2 is SVGIG (reference sequence). The germline V and J ends were trimmed by 0 bases and 6 bases, with 12 bases remaining between them. This CDR3 region has 13 residues. The CDR3 nucleotides are TGTGCCTGGAGTGTAATCACGCGGGGCGAGCAGTACTTC. Amino acids: CAWSVITRGEQYF.

This clone was detected a few times. This chain links TRBV7-3 with TRBJ2-1; 7 bases agree with TRBD2. The V segment lost 1 base and the J segment 7 bases; nucleotides outside the gene matches: 13. The CDR3 has 17 residues. Germline loops: CDR1 SGHTA, CDR2 FQGTGA. The CDR3 is CASSLRGTSASRNEQFF. The CDR3, as DNA: TGTGCCAGCAGCTTAAGAGGCACTAGCGCGTCAAGAAATGAGCAGTTCTTC.

This clone was seen a few times. This chain connects TRBV5-4 to TRBJ2-7; 7 bases agree with TRBD1. The CDR3 loop spans 14 amino acids. V dropped 2 bases and J dropped 3; count of bases not matched to a gene: 5. In germline, CDR1 is SGHNT, CDR2 YYREEE (reference sequence). The CDR3 loop reads CASSLGTVDYEQYF. In DNA, the CDR3 is TGTGCCAGCAGCTTAGGGACAGTAGACTACGAGCAGTACTTC.

The genes are TRBV7-8 and TRBJ2-7; D gene unclear. The CDR3 loop spans 15 amino acids. V shed 5 bases and J shed 0 bases, with 14 bases lying between them. Germline values: CDR1 SGHVS, CDR2 FQNEAQ. For the CDR3, the DNA is TGTGCCAGCAGCCCCTTCGCCAGGCGCTCCTACGAGCAGTACTTC. It is translated as CASSPFARRSYEQYF.

This sequence joins TRBV5-1 and TRBJ2-3; weak D call: TRBD2 (6 bases). The CDR3 has 12 amino acids. CDR1 and CDR2 from the germline V gene are SGHRS and YFSETQ. With 2 bases removed from V and 6 bases from J, the gap between germline ends came to 7 bases. The CDR3 is CASSLGGDTQYF. The CDR3 coding sequence is TGCGCCAGCAGCTTAGGAGGGGATACGCAGTATTTT.

The chain uses TRBV27 and TRBJ1-1; 10 nucleotides agree with TRBD1. The junction had 17 bases not matched to a gene; V was cut back by 5 bases and J by 11 bases. This CDR3 contains 16 residues. Germline lookup yields CDR1 MNHEY and CDR2 SMNVEV (reference sequence). CDR3 protein: CASSPSSGDRGLAAFF. CDR3 coding DNA: TGTGCCAGCAGTCCCAGTTCAGGGGACAGGGGTCTGGCGGCTTTCTTT.

The table lists this clone with a count of one. V is TRBV2 and J is TRBJ2-7; D might be TRBD1 (6 bases). Looked up from germline, CDR1 is SNHLY and CDR2 is FYNNEI. The CDR3 contains 14 residues. V lost 6 bases, J lost 4 bases, and 16 bases lay in between. DNA of the CDR3: TGTGCCAGCAGGGGGGCCGTCTCCTATTACGAGCAGTACTTC. Translated, it gives CASRGAVSYYEQYF.

The rearrangement uses TRBV6-7 and TRBJ2-6, with 11 bases that match TRBD1. TRBV6-7 has ORF status, its function being uncertain. CDR3 length equals 17 residues. Trimming at V came to 10 bases and at J to 3 bases, leaving 11 bases not matched to a gene. CDR3 nucleotide sequence: TGTGCCATAATCCGGGACAGGGGGGTTGATGGGGCCAACGTCCTGACTTTC. Its translation is CAIIRDRGVDGANVLTF.

The chain links TRBV5-6 to TRBJ2-1; 7 bases are shared with TRBD1. V shed 4 bases, J shed 2 bases, and the junction held 6 bases outside the gene matches. Germline V gene sequence: CDR1 SGHDT, CDR2 YYEEEE. CDR3 length equals 15 residues. This chain's CDR3 is CASSPTGVAYNEQFF. Written as DNA, the CDR3 is TGTGCCAGCAGCCCAACAGGGGTCGCCTACAATGAGCAGTTCTTC.

The V and J genes are TRBV6-5 and TRBJ1-2, with D uncertain. Trimming shortened V by 7 bases and J by 2 bases, and 8 bases separated the two germline ends. The CDR3 has 12 amino acids. Germline assignment: CDR1 MNHEY and CDR2 SVGAGI. In nucleotides, the CDR3 is TGTGCCAGCATGGAGCAGAACTATGGCTACACCTTC. The encoded protein is CASMEQNYGYTF.

The chain uses TRBV7-9 and TRBJ2-1; TRBD2 aligns across 7 bases. Losses at the gene ends were 2 bases for V and 4 bases for J; bases not matched to a gene: 14. Germline CDR1 SEHNR, CDR2 FQNEAQ (reference sequence). The CDR3 is 18 amino acids. As DNA, the CDR3 is TGTGCCAGCAGCTTACTCTCCCTTGACGCGGGAGCATACAATGAGCAGTTCTTC. It yields the protein CASSLLSLDAGAYNEQFF.

The V and J genes are TRBV7-9 and TRBJ2-7; TRBD2 matches 12 bases. With V trimmed by 5 bases and J by 1 base, 6 bases remained unmatched. CDR1 is SEHNR and CDR2 is FQNEAQ in the germline V gene (reference sequence). The CDR3 contains 16 residues. CDR3 amino acids: CASSKLAGGSSYEQYF. The CDR3 region has the DNA TGTGCCAGCAGCAAGCTAGCGGGAGGGTCTTCCTACGAGCAGTACTTC.

This clone occurred once. In DNA form, the CDR3 reads TGTGCCAGCAGTTACGTGGAGAACCTAGCCCAGTACTTC. Encoded protein: CASSYVENLAQYF. V and J are TRBV6-5 and TRBJ2-5; no clear D gene. The CDR3 consists of 13 residues. CDR1 and CDR2 from the germline V gene are MNHEY and SVGAGI. The V end was cut by 2 bases, the J end by 9 bases, with 13 bases between.

The V gene is TRBV4-3, the J gene TRBJ1-2; 9 nucleotides match TRBD1. Per germline, CDR1 LGHNA and CDR2 YSLEER. This CDR3 has 15 amino acids. Losses at the gene ends were 3 bases for V and 2 bases for J; bases not matched to a gene: 4. CDR3 DNA sequence: TGCGCCAGCAGCCACACCGGGACAGGGAACTATGGCTACACCTTC. Translation gives CASSHTGTGNYGYTF.

This clone showed up just once. This chain uses TRBV18 with TRBJ1-4; D gene uncertain. CDR3 length equals 15 residues. Trimming took off 3 bases at V and 4 bases at J, with 12 bases between the two ends. Germline loops: CDR1 KGHSH, CDR2 LQKENI. CDR3 nucleotides: TGTGCCAGCTCACCTCATAGGGAGGTTAATGAAAAACTGTTTTTT. This encodes CASSPHREVNEKLFF. The full variable domain, rest sourced from reference TRBV18 and TRBJ1-4, is NAGVMQNPRHLVRRRGQEARLRCSPMKGHSHVYWYRQLPEEGLKFMVYLQKENIIDESGMPKERFSAEFPKEGPSILRIQQVVRGDSAAYFCASSPHREVNEKLFFGSGTQLSVL.